This is a list of T cell receptor beta chains from one sample in a study of T cells in Graves' hyperthyroidism and ophthalmopathy. TCRdb reanalysed the multiplex PCR reads using MiXCR and keeps one entry per CDR3 protein. The data hold approximately 430,000 distinct CDR3 sequences, with 15% to 18% observed a single time. Sequencing used blood. All receptors come from a young woman with Graves' hyperthyroidism. The CDR3 runs from the conserved cysteine through the conserved F or W. Each record gives: V gene, clone size, D gene, J gene, CDR3 DNA, CDR3 protein. D genes are given only for firm matches. A row's size may be missing; if present it is once, few, many or a size class.

>TRBV7-9|many|TRBD2|TRBJ2-3
TGTGCCAGCGGAGCGGGGGGCCCTTCAGATACGCAGTATTTT
CASGAGGPSDTQYF
>TRBV7-2|many|NA|TRBJ2-1
TGTGCCAGCAGCTTAGCGGGGGCTTACTACAATGAGCAGTTCTTC
CASSLAGAYYNEQFF
>TRBV6-1|many|NA|TRBJ1-2
TGTGCCAGCGCGGTTGGGGCGAGGGGCTATGGCTACACCTTC
CASAVGARGYGYTF
>TRBV5-6|many|TRBD1|TRBJ2-7
TGTGCCAGCAGTCAGGGACAGGGTGCAACCGAGCAGTACTTC
CASSQGQGATEQYF
>TRBV12-3/TRBV12-4|few|NA|TRBJ2-1
TGTGCCAGCAGCCAGGGTCCCTACAATGAGCAGTTCTTC
CASSQGPYNEQFF
>TRBV9|few|NA|TRBJ2-3
TGTGCCAGCAGCGTAGATGGAGATACGCAGTATTTT
CASSVDGDTQYF
>TRBV28|many|TRBD2|TRBJ2-4
TGTGCCAGCAGTTTAAGGTTGGGACTAGCGGGAGGAAACTACAAAAACATTCAGTACTTC
CASSLRLGLAGGNYKNIQYF
>TRBV6-2/TRBV6-3|few|NA|TRBJ2-2
TGTGCCAGCAGGCCGAGCGGGCGGGAGCTGTTTTTT
CASRPSGRELFF
>TRBV25-1|NA|TRBD1|TRBJ1-2
TGTGCCAGCAGGCGCACAGGGGGACCGAACTATGGCTACACCTTC
CASRRTGGPNYGYTF
>TRBV15|NA|NA|TRBJ2-1
TGTGCCACCAGCAGAGATCGAGGCTCCTACAATGAGCAGTTCTTC
CATSRDRGSYNEQFF
>TRBV28|many|TRBD2|TRBJ2-1
TGTGCCAGCAGTTCTTTGGGACTAGCAGGTATAGAGCAGTTCTTC
CASSSLGLAGIEQFF
>TRBV2|many|NA|TRBJ2-7
TGTGCCAGCAGTGAAGTCAGGGAAGGCGAGCAGTACTTC
CASSEVREGEQYF
>TRBV7-8|few|NA|TRBJ1-3
TGTGCCAGCAGTTCAGGGAATTATGGCTCTGGAAACACCATATATTTT
CASSSGNYGSGNTIYF
>TRBV5-6|few|TRBD2|TRBJ2-1
TGTGCCAGCAGCTTGGGAGGACTAGCGCTAAATGAGCAGTTCTTC
CASSLGGLALNEQFF
>TRBV20-1|few|NA|TRBJ1-2
TGCAGTGCGACTCGTTGGACAAGAAGAAACTATGGCTACACCTTC
CSATRWTRRNYGYTF
>TRBV5-1|NA|TRBD2|TRBJ2-5
TGCGCCAGCAGCTGGGGGGGACTGGAAGAGACCCAGTACTTC
CASSWGGLEETQYF